The following is a T cell receptor (beta chain) sequence with its context. This CDR3 spans 13 amino acids. From germline, CDR1 is SGHVS and CDR2 FQNEAQ. The data derive from a study of shared clonotypes between healthy human individuals. Profiled with immunoSEQ multiplex PCR; TCRdb holds only in-frame clones, not every one. In the table there are a few million clones, just over 90% of which are singletons. The clonotype originates from a man between 18 and 29 years old in good health. The chain has TRBV7-8 and TRBJ2-5; D could derive from TRBD1 or TRBD2 (5 bases each). The J call is doubtful: the DNA matches TRBJ2-7 better. The sequenced sample consisted of naive CD4+ T cells sorted from blood. The subset denotes: CD45RA+ positively selected. The CDR3 reads CASSYWGSYEQYF. The CDR3 DNA reads TGTGCCAGCAGCTACTGGGGGTCCTACGAGCAGTACTTC.